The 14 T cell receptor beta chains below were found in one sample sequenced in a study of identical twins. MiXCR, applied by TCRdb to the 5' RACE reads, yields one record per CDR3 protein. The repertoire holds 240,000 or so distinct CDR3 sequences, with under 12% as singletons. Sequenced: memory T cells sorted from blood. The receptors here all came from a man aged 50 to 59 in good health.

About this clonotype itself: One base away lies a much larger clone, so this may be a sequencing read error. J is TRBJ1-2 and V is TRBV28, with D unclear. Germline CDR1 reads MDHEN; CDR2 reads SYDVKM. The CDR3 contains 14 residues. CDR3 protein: CASSRAEDNYAYTF. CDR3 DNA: TGTGCCAGCAGTCGGGCAGAAGATAACTATGCCTACACCTTC.

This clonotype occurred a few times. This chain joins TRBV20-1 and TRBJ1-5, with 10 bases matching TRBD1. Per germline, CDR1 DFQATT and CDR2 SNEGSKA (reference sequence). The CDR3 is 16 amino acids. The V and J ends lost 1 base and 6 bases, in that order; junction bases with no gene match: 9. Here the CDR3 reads CSARGDRGEHSQPQHF. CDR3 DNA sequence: TGCAGTGCTAGAGGGGACAGGGGAGAGCATAGTCAGCCCCAGCATTTT.

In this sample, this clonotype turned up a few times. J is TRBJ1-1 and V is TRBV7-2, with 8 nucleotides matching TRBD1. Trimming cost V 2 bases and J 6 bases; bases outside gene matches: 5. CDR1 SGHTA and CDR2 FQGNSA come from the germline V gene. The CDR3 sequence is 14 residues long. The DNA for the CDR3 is TGTGCCAGCAGCTTATCAGGGGGCGTATCTGAAGCTTTCTTT. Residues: CASSLSGGVSEAFF.

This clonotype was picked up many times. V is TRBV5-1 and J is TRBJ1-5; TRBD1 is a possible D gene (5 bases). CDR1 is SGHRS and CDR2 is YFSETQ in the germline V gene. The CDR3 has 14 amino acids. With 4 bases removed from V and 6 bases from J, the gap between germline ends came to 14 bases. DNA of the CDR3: TGCGCCAGCAGCCCCGAGAATCAGGGTCAGCCCCAGCATTTT. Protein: CASSPENQGQPQHF.

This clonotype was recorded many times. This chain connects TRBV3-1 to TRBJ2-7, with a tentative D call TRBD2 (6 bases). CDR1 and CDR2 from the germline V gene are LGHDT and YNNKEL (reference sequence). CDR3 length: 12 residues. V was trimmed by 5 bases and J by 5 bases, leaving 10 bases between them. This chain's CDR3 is CASSDRTNEQYF. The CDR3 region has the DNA TGTGCCAGCAGCGACCGGACTAACGAGCAGTACTTC.

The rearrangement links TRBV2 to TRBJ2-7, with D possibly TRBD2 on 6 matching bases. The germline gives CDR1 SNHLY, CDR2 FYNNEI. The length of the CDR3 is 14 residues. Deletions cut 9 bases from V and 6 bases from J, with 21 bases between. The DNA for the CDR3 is TGTGCCAGTTTTGACCGTAATGGAGGGGTCGAGCAGTACTTC. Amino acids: CASFDRNGGVEQYF. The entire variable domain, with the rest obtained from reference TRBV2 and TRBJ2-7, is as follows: EPEVTQTPSHQVTQMGQEVILRCVPISNHLYFYWYRQILGQKVEFLVSFYNNEISEKSEIFDDQFSVERPDGSNFTLKIRSTKLEDSAMYFCASFDRNGGVEQYFGPGTRLTVT.

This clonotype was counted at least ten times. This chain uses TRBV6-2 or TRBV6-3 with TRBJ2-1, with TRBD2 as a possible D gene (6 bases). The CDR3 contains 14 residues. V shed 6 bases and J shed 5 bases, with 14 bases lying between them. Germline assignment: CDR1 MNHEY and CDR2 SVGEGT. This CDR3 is CASSPVGGDNEQFF. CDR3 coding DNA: TGTGCCAGCAGCCCGGTGGGGGGAGACAATGAGCAGTTCTTC.

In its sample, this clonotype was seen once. CDR3 coding DNA: TGTGCCAGCAGCCCCCGGGGAGGAGGTGACGCCTACGAGCAGTACTTC. It encodes CASSPRGGGDAYEQYF. This chain links TRBV4-2 with TRBJ2-7; D possibly corresponds to TRBD2 (6 bases). Germline V gene lookup returns CDR1 LGHNA and CDR2 YNFKEQ. The CDR3 has 16 amino acids. The V and J ends lost 4 bases and 2 bases respectively, with 18 bases between them.

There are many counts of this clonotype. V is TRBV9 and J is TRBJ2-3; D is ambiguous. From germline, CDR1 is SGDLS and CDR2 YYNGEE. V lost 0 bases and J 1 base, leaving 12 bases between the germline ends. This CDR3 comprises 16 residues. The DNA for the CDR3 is TGTGCCAGCAGCGTAGCCGTCACTGGCGGCACAGATACGCAGTATTTT. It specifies CASSVAVTGGTDTQYF.

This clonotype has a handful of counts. The CDR3 loop is CASRNVQGAPGGYTF. CDR3 DNA sequence: TGTGCCAGCAGAAACGTACAGGGGGCGCCCGGTGGCTACACCTTC. The chain links TRBV6-1 to TRBJ1-2; 9 bases match TRBD1. The CDR3 runs to 15 residues. With 6 bases clipped from V and 7 bases from J, the junction kept 12 bases outside the gene matches. Germline V gene lookup returns CDR1 MNHNS and CDR2 SASEGT.

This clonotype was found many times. CDR3 sequence: CASSFYTEAFF. The DNA of the CDR3 is TGTGCCAGCAGTTTCTACACTGAAGCTTTCTTT. The genes are TRBV28 and TRBJ1-1; D is uncertain. Trimming stripped 3 bases from V and 3 bases from J, with 2 bases between. The CDR3 extends over 11 amino acids. The germline CDR1 and CDR2 sequences are MDHEN and SYDVKM.

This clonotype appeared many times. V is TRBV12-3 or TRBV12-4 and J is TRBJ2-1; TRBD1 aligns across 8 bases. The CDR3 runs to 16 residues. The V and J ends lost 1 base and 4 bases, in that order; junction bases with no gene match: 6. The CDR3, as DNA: TGTGCCAGCAGTTTAGTAGAAGGACAGGGATACAATGAGCAGTTCTTC. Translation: CASSLVEGQGYNEQFF.

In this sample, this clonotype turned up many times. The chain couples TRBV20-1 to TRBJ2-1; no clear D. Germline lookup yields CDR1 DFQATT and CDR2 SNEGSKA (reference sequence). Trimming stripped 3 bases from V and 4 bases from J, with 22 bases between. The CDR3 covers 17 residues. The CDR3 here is CSASLSAGRPMYNEQFF. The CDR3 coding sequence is TGCAGTGCTAGTCTCTCGGCTGGACGACCGATGTACAATGAGCAGTTCTTC.

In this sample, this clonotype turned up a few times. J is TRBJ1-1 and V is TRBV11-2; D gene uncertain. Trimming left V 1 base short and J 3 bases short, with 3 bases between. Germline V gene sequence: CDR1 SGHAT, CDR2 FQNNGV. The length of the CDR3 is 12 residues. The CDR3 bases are TGTGCCAGCAGCTTAGTGGACACTGAAGCTTTCTTT. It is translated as CASSLVDTEAFF. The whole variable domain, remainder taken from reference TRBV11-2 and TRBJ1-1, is EAGVAQSPRYKIIEKRQSVAFWCNPISGHATLYWYQQILGQGPKLLIQFQNNGVVDDSQLPKDRFSAERLKGVDSTLKIQPAKLEDSAVYLCASSLVDTEAFFGQGTRLTVV.